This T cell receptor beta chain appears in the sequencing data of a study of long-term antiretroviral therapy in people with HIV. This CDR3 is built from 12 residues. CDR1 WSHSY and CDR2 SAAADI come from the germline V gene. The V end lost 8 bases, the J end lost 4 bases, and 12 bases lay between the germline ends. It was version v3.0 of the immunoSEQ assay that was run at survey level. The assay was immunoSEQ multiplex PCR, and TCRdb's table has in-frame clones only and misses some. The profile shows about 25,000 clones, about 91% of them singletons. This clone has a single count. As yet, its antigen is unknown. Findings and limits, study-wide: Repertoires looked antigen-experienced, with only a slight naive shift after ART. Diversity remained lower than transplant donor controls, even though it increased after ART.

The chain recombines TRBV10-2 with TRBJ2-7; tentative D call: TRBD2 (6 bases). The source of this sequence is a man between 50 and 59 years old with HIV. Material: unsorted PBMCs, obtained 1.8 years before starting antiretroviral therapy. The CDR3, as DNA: TGCGCCAGCGGTCATCGGGGGTACGAGCAGTACTTC. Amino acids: CASGHRGYEQYF.